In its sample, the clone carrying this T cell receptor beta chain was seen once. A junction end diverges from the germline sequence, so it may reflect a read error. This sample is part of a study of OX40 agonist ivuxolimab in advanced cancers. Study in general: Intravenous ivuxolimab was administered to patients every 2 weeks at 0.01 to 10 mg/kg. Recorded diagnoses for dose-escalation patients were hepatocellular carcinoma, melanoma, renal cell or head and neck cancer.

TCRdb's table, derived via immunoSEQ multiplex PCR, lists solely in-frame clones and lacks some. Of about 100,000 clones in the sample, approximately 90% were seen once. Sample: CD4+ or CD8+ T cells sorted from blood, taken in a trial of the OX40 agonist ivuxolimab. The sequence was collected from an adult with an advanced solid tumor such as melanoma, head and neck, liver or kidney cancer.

CDR3 residues: CASRLASGAPGPGANVLTF. The CDR3 region has the DNA TGTGCCAGCAGATTAGCGTCGGGGGCCCCGGGCCCTGGGGCCAACGTCCTGACTTTC. This rearrangement joins TRBV7-9 to TRBJ2-6; tentatively, D is TRBD1 or TRBD2 (6 bases each). Germline V gives CDR1 SEHNR, CDR2 FQNEAQ (reference sequence). The CDR3 extends over 19 amino acids.